The 5 T cell receptor beta chains given below trace back to one sample, sequenced in a study of cytomegalovirus exposure and HLA in healthy donors. The table came from immunoSEQ multiplex PCR; TCRdb's copy has only in-frame clones and leaves some out. Among about 160,000 clones listed, about 96% were seen once. Material for sequencing was PBMCs. Every receptor here comes from a woman younger than 35 in good health and CMV-seronegative.

CDR3 sequence (DNA): TGTGCCAGCAGCCCCCAAGAGTGGACTAGCTCCTACGAGCAGTACTTC. Its translation is CASSPQEWTSSYEQYF. This chain uses TRBV7-9 with TRBJ2-7; 7 bases fit TRBD2. Trimming removed 5 bases from V and 0 bases from J; junction bases left unmatched: 10. The CDR3 runs 16 residues. Germline-derived CDR1 and CDR2 are SEHNR and FQNEAQ (reference sequence).

V is TRBV13 and J is TRBJ1-2; 8 bases map to TRBD1. Germline V gene sequence: CDR1 PRHDT, CDR2 FYEKMQ (reference sequence). V trimming: 5 bases; J trimming: 3 bases; junction bases outside the gene matches: 8. The length of the CDR3 is 15 residues. The CDR3: CASSAPGGAYYGYTF. CDR3 nucleotides: TGTGCCAGCAGCGCCCCAGGGGGCGCCTACTATGGCTACACCTTC.

This chain uses TRBV5-1 with TRBJ1-2, with D maybe TRBD1 (6 bases). Trimming took 4 bases from V and 4 from J, leaving 17 bases between them. The germline CDR1 and CDR2 sequences are SGHRS and YFSETQ. The CDR3 has 15 residues. The DNA of the CDR3 is TGCGCCAGCAGCCCCCGGGGGGGGCCGGCCTATGGCTACACCTTC. This codes for CASSPRGGPAYGYTF. Complete variable domain (other parts from reference TRBV5-1 and TRBJ1-2): KAGVTQTPRYLIKTRGQQVTLSCSPISGHRSVSWYQQTPGQGLQFLFEYFSETQRNKGNFPGRFSGRQFSNSRSEMNVSTLELGDSALYLCASSPRGGPAYGYTFGSGTRLTVV.

The CDR3 bases are TGTGCCAGCAGTTACGGGGCGGGACTCGATACGCAGTATTTT. Translation: CASSYGAGLDTQYF. The chain joins TRBV6-5 to TRBJ2-3, with D maybe TRBD2 (6 bases). There are 14 residues in the CDR3. V was clipped by 2 bases and J by 6 bases, with 12 bases between them. Germline loops: CDR1 MNHEY, CDR2 SVGAGI.

The rearrangement links TRBV12-5 to TRBJ2-7, with TRBD2 identical over 8 bases. The ends lost 10 bases at V and 5 bases at J; junction bases unmatched: 10. The CDR3 has 13 amino acids. Germline-derived CDR1 and CDR2 are LGHNT and FRNRAP. CDR3 protein: CATGTRGVHEQYF. CDR3 DNA: TGTGCTACTGGGACGCGGGGGGTACACGAGCAGTACTTC. The whole variable domain, filled in from reference TRBV12-5 and TRBJ2-7, reads DARVTQTPRHKVTEMGQEVTMRCQPILGHNTVFWYRQTMMQGLELLAYFRNRAPLDDSGMPKDRFSAEMPDATLATLKIQPSEPRDSAVYFCATGTRGVHEQYFGPGTRLTVT.